This T cell receptor (beta chain) was sequenced for a study of control samples from healthy donors and cancer patients. TCRdb's table, derived via immunoSEQ multiplex PCR, lists solely in-frame clones and lacks some. The sample holds 150,000 to 200,000 clones, approximately 94% seen once. The CDR3 is 15 amino acids. Germline CDR1 reads SGHDT; CDR2 reads YYEEEE. V dropped 4 bases and J dropped 0; count of bases not matched to a gene: 4. The V gene is TRBV5-6, the J gene TRBJ2-3, with 8 bases identical to TRBD2. The TCR was taken from a woman aged 40-49 years in good health. Sequencing input: blood. CDR3: CASSMAGGSTDTQYF. The CDR3 DNA follows: TGTGCCAGCAGCATGGCGGGGGGTAGCACAGATACGCAGTATTTT. Variable domain in full (rest from reference TRBV5-6 and TRBJ2-3): DAGVTQSPTHLIKTRGQQVTLRCSPKSGHDTVSWYQQALGQGPQFIFQYYEEEERQRGNFPDRFSGHQFPNYSSELNVNALLLGDSALYLCASSMAGGSTDTQYFGPGTRLTVL.